This passage covers 2 T cell receptor beta chains from one sample sequenced in a study of cytomegalovirus exposure and HLA in healthy donors. PCR primers comprised 60 Vbeta and 13 Jbeta primers. The data were produced by immunoSEQ multiplex PCR, yet TCRdb's version contains in-frame clones alone and is incomplete. Of about 130,000 clones in the sample, roughly 68% were seen once. The sample comprised PBMCs. The receptors here all came from a woman in her fifties or sixties in good health and CMV-seropositive.

This chain connects TRBV30 to TRBJ1-5; D is perhaps TRBD1 (5 bases). V was trimmed by 4 bases and J by 2 bases, leaving 12 bases between them. In germline, CDR1 is GTSNPN, CDR2 SVGIG (reference sequence). The CDR3 is made up of 14 amino acids. The CDR3 DNA is TGTGCCTGGAATTCAGGGCAGGGCAATCAGCCCCAGCATTTT. Protein: CAWNSGQGNQPQHF.

The chain joins TRBV6-5 to TRBJ1-2, with 7 bases fitting TRBD1. There are 13 residues in the CDR3. CDR1 and CDR2 (germline): MNHEY, SVGAGI. Unmatched junction bases numbered 16, after V lost 11 bases and J lost 10 bases. The DNA of the CDR3 is TGTGCCGCACTGCGCGCGGCAGGGGGGCACTACACCTTC. Its protein product is CAALRAAGGHYTF.